These 5 T cell receptor beta chains originate from one sample sequenced in a study of blood T cell repertoires in COVID-19. The method was immunoSEQ multiplex PCR; TCRdb's version includes in-frame clones alone and lacks a portion of them. The table shows 150,000 to 200,000 clones, with around 82% occurring only once. The sequencing sample was made of PBMCs or T cells enriched from blood (not recorded which). These receptors were taken from a woman aged 50 to 60 with acute COVID-19.

In this sample, this clone turned up once. V and J are TRBV7-2 and TRBJ2-1, with TRBD2 matching over 13 bases. CDR1 SGHTA and CDR2 FQGNSA come from the germline V gene. V shed 1 base, J shed 9 bases, and the junction held 9 bases outside the gene matches. This CDR3 has 17 amino acids. The CDR3 DNA reads TGTGCCAGCAGCTTAGTCTCACTAGCGGGGGGGCACGGTGAGCAGTTCTTC. Its protein product is CASSLVSLAGGHGEQFF. The whole variable domain, remainder taken from reference TRBV7-2 and TRBJ2-1, is GAGVSQSPSNKVTEKGKDVELRCDPISGHTALYWYRQSLGQGLEFLIYFQGNSAPDKSGLPSDRFSAERTGGSVSTLTIQRTQQEDSAVYLCASSLVSLAGGHGEQFFGPGTRLTVL.

The chain uses TRBV6-5 and TRBJ2-7; TRBD2 matches at 14 bases. V lost 10 bases and J lost 3; bases outside the gene matches: 8. This CDR3 contains 15 residues. Looked up from germline, CDR1 is MNHEY and CDR2 is SVGAGI. Here the CDR3 reads CATRLAGGQVYEQYV. The CDR3 region has the DNA TGTGCCACCCGACTAGCGGGGGGGCAGGTCTACGAGCAGTACGTC.

This clone showed up just a few times. The chain uses TRBV7-6 and TRBJ1-5; 11 bases match TRBD1. Germline trimming cut 5 bases from V and 5 bases from J; bases unmatched to any gene: 5. Germline values: CDR1 SGHVS, CDR2 FNYEAQ. This CDR3 is built from 15 residues. The CDR3 sequence is CASSRGTGGYQPQHF. The CDR3 DNA sequence: TGTGCCAGCAGCCGCGGGACAGGGGGTTATCAGCCCCAGCATTTT.

Written as DNA, the CDR3 is TGTGCCAGCAGCCAAGATAATTGGGGAGTGAACACTGAAGCTTTCTTT. Translated: CASSQDNWGVNTEAFF. This rearrangement joins TRBV3-1 (or the pseudogene TRBV3-2) to TRBJ1-1; no clear D gene. The CDR3 loop spans 16 amino acids. The V end was cut by 0 bases, the J end by 0 bases, with 11 bases between. The germline CDR1 and CDR2 sequences are LGHDT and YNNKEL (reference sequence).

This rearrangement joins TRBV19 to TRBJ2-3, with 10 bases matching TRBD2. The V gene's germline CDR1 is LNHDA and CDR2 SQIVND (reference sequence). The junction had 8 bases not matched to a gene; V was cut back by 7 bases and J by 4 bases. This CDR3 is 15 amino acids long. The CDR3 nucleotides are TGTGCCAGTAAGAGGGCAGCGGGGGGGGCAGATACGCAGTATTTT. It codes for CASKRAAGGADTQYF.